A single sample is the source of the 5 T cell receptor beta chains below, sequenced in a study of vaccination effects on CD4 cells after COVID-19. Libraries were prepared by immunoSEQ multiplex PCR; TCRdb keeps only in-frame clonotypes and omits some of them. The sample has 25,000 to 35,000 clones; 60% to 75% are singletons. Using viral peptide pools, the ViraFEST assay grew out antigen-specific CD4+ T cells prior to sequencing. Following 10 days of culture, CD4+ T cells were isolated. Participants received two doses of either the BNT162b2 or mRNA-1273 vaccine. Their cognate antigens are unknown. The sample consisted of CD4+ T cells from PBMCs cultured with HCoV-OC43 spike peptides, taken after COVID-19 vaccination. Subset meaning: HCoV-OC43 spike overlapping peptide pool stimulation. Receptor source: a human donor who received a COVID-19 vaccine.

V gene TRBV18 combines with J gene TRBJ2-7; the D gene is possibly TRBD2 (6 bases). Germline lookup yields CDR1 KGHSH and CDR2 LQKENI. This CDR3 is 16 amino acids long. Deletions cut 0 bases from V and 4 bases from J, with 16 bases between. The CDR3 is CASSPPGWRDFYEQYF. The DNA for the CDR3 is TGTGCCAGCTCACCACCGGGATGGCGGGACTTTTACGAGCAGTACTTC.

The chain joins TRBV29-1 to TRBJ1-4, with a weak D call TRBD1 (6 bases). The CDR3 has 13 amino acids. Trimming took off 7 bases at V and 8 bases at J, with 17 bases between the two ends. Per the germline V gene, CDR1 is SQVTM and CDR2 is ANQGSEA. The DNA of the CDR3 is TGCAGCGCCCTAGGGGGGGCTAGGGAAAAACTGTTTTTT. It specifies CSALGGAREKLFF.

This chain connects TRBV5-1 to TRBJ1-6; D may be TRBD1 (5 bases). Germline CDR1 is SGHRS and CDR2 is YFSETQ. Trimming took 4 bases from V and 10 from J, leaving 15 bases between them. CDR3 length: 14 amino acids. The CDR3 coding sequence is TGCGCCAGCAGCGGGGGGGAATCCGGCTCACCCCTCCACTTT. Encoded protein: CASSGGESGSPLHF. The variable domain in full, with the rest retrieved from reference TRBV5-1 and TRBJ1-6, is KAGVTQTPRYLIKTRGQQVTLSCSPISGHRSVSWYQQTPGQGLQFLFEYFSETQRNKGNFPGRFSGRQFSNSRSEMNVSTLELGDSALYLCASSGGESGSPLHFGNGTRLTVT.

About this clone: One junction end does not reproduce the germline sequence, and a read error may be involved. The DNA of the CDR3 is TGCAGCGTTAGGACTAGCGGGAGTCTTTGCAGTTTT. Translating gives CSVRTSGSLCSF. The chain has TRBV29-1 and TRBJ2-3; TRBD2 agrees at 13 bases. Germline V CDR1 and CDR2: SQVTM, ANQGSEA. The CDR3 runs 12 residues.

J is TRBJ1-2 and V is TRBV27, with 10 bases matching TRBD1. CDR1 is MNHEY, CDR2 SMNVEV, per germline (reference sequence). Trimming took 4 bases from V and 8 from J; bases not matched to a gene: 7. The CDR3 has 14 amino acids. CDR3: CASSSPGQGIGYTF. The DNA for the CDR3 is TGTGCCAGCAGTTCACCGGGACAGGGGATCGGCTACACCTTC.